This T cell receptor beta chain was sequenced in a study of graft-versus-host responses after intestinal transplantation. Overall study context: Anti-thymocyte globulin induction, then tacrolimus and steroids for two to four years, went to all recipients.

Germline values: CDR1 GTSNPN, CDR2 SVGIG (reference sequence). CDR3 length: 16 residues. The ends were cut back, 3 bases at V and 1 base at J, with 18 bases in the middle. The table came from immunoSEQ multiplex PCR; TCRdb's copy has only in-frame clones and leaves some out. Among 62,000 or so clones listed, roughly 90% were seen once. Material: PBMCs, obtained 26 days after transplant. The chain carries TRBV30 and TRBJ1-1; TRBD1 is a possible D gene (6 bases). This clonotype originated in a human patient who received an intestinal transplant, so some T cells may come from the graft donor. CDR3 residues: CAWRAGDLIQNTEAFF. CDR3 nucleotides: TGTGCCTGGAGGGCAGGGGACCTTATACAGAACACTGAAGCTTTCTTT.